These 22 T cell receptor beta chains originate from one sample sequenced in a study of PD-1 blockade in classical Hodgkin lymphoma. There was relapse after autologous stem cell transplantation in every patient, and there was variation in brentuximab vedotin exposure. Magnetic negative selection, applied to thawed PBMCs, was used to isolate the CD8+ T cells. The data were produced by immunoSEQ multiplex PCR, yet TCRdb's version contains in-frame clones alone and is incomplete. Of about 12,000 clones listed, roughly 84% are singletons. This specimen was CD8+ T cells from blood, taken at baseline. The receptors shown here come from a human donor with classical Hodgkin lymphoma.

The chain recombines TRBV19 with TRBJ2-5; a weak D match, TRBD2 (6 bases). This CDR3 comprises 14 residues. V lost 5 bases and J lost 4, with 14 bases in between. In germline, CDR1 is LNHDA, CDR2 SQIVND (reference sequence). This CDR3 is CASSPGVRGETQYF. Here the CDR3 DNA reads TGTGCCAGTAGTCCGGGAGTCCGGGGAGAGACCCAGTACTTC.

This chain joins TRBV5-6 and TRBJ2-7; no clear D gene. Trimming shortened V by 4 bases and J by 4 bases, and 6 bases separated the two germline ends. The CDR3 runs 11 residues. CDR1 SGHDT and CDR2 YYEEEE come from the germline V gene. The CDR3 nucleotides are TGTGCCAGCAGCCTTAATTACGAGCAGTACTTC. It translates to CASSLNYEQYF. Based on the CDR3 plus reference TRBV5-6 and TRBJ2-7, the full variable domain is DAGVTQSPTHLIKTRGQQVTLRCSPKSGHDTVSWYQQALGQGPQFIFQYYEEEERQRGNFPDRFSGHQFPNYSSELNVNALLLGDSALYLCASSLNYEQYFGPGTRLTVT.

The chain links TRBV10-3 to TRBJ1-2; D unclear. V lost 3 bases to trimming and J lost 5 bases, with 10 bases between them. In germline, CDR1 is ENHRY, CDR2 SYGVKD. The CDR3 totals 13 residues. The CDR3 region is CAISDPRDYGYTF. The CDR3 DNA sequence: TGTGCCATCAGTGACCCGAGGGATTATGGCTACACCTTC.

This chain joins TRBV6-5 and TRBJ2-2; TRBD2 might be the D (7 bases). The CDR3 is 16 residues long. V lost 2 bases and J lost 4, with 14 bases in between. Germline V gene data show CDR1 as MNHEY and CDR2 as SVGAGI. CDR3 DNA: TGTGCCAGCAGTTACATGGGGGGCGGGAGCACCGGGGAGCTGTTTTTT. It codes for CASSYMGGGSTGELFF.

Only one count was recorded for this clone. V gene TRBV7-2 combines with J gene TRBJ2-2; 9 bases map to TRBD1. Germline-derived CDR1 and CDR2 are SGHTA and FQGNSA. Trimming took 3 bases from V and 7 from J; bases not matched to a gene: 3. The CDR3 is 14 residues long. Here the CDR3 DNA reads TGTGCCAGCAGCTTGGGGACAGGGAACGGGGAGCTGTTTTTT. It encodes CASSLGTGNGELFF. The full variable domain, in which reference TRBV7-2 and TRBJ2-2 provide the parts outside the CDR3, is GAGVSQSPSNKVTEKGKDVELRCDPISGHTALYWYRQSLGQGLEFLIYFQGNSAPDKSGLPSDRFSAERTGGSVSTLTIQRTQQEDSAVYLCASSLGTGNGELFFGEGSRLTVL.

DNA of the CDR3: TGTGCCAGTAGTATCCTTGTTAGCGGTAGCACAGATACGCAGTATTTT. Translation: CASSILVSGSTDTQYF. This sequence joins TRBV19 and TRBJ2-3; D perhaps matches TRBD2 (6 bases). V lost 3 bases and J lost 0, with 13 bases in between. This CDR3 is built from 16 residues. Germline lookup yields CDR1 LNHDA and CDR2 SQIVND (reference sequence). The full variable domain, its missing parts supplied by reference TRBV19 and TRBJ2-3, is DGGITQSPKYLFRKEGQNVTLSCEQNLNHDAMYWYRQDPGQGLRLIYYSQIVNDFQKGDIAEGYSVSREKKESFPLTVTSAQKNPTAFYLCASSILVSGSTDTQYFGPGTRLTVL.

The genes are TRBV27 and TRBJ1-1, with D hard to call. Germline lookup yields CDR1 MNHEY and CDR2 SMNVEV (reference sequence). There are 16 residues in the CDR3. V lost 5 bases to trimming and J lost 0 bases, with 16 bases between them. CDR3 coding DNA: TGTGCCAGCAGTGGAGGGATGTTAACGATGAACACTGAAGCTTTCTTT. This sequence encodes CASSGGMLTMNTEAFF.

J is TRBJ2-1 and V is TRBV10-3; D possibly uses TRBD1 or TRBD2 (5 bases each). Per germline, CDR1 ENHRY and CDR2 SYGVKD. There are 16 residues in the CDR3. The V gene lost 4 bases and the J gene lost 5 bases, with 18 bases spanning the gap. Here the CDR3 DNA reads TGTGCCATCAGTGTTCTGGACTGGTGGGGCCACAATGAGCAGTTCTTC. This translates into CAISVLDWWGHNEQFF.

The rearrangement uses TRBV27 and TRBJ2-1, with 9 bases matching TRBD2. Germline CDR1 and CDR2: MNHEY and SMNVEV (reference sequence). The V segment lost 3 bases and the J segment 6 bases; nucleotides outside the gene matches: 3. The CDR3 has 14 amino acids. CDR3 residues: CASSFPGLANEQFF. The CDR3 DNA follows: TGTGCCAGCAGTTTCCCGGGACTAGCCAATGAGCAGTTCTTC.

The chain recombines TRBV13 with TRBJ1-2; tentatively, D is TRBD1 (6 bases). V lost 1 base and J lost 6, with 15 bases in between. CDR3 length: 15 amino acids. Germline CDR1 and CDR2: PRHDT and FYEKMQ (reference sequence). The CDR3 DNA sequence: TGTGCCAGCAGCTTAGTCGGACGGACAGATGATGGCTACACCTTC. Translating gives CASSLVGRTDDGYTF.

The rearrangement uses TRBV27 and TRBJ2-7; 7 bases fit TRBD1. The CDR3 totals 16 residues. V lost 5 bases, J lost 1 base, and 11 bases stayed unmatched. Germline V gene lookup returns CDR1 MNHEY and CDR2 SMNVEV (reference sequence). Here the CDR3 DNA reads TGTGCCAGCAGTCCCTACAGGGGTCAAATATCCTACGAGCAGTACTTC. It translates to CASSPYRGQISYEQYF.

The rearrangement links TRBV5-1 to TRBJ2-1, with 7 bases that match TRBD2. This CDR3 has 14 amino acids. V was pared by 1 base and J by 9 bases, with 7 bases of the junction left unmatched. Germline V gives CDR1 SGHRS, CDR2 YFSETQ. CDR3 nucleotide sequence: TGCGCCAGCAGCTTGTCGGGAGGTATGGGTGAGCAGTTCTTC. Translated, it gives CASSLSGGMGEQFF.

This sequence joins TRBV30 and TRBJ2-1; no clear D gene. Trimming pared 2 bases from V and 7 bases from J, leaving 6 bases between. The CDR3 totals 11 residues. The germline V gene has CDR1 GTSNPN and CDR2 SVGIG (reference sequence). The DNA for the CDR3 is TGTGCCTGGAGTCTGGGAAATGAGCAGTTCTTC. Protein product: CAWSLGNEQFF.

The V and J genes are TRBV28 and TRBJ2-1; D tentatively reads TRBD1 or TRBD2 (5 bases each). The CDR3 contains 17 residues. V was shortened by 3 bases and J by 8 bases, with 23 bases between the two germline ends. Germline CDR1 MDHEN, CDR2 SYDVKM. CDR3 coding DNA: TGTGCCAGCAGTTTCCCCGACTGGTTAGGGGTGGAGGATGAGCAGTTCTTC. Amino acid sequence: CASSFPDWLGVEDEQFF. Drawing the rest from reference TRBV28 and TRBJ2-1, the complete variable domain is DVKVTQSSRYLVKRTGEKVFLECVQDMDHENMFWYRQDPGLGLRLIYFSYDVKMKEKGDIPEGYSVSREKKERFSLILESASTNQTSMYLCASSFPDWLGVEDEQFFGPGTRLTVL.

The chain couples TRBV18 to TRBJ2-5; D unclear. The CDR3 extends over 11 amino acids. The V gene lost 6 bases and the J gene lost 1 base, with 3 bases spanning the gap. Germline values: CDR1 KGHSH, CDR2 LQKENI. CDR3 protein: CASSSQETQYF. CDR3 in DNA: TGTGCCAGCTCGTCCCAAGAGACCCAGTACTTC.

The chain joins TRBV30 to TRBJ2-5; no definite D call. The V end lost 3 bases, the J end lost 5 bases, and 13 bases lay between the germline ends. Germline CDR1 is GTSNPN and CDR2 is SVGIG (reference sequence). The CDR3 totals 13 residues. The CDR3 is CAWSPWSYETQYF. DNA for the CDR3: TGTGCCTGGAGCCCTTGGAGCTACGAGACCCAGTACTTC.

CDR3 DNA: TGCGCCAGCAGCTTCCAGGCGAACACCGGGGAGCTGTTTTTT. Its protein product is CASSFQANTGELFF. The rearrangement joins TRBV5-1 to TRBJ2-2; D call uncertain. Trimming took off 2 bases at V and 0 bases at J, with 5 bases between the two ends. This CDR3 has 14 residues. The germline V gene encodes CDR1 SGHRS and CDR2 YFSETQ. The full variable domain, completed using reference TRBV5-1 and TRBJ2-2, is KAGVTQTPRYLIKTRGQQVTLSCSPISGHRSVSWYQQTPGQGLQFLFEYFSETQRNKGNFPGRFSGRQFSNSRSEMNVSTLELGDSALYLCASSFQANTGELFFGEGSRLTVL.

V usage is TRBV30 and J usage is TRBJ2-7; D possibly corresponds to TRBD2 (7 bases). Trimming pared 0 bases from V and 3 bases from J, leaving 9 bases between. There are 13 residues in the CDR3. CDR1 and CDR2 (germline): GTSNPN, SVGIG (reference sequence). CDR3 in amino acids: CAWSVGGGYEQYF. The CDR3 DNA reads TGTGCCTGGAGTGTAGGGGGGGGCTACGAGCAGTACTTC.

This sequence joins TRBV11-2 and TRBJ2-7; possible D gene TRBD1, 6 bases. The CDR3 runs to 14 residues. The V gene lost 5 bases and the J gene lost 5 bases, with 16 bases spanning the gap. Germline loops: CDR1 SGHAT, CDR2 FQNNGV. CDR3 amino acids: CASSATTRGDEQYF. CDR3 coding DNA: TGTGCCAGCAGCGCAACTACCAGGGGCGACGAGCAGTACTTC.

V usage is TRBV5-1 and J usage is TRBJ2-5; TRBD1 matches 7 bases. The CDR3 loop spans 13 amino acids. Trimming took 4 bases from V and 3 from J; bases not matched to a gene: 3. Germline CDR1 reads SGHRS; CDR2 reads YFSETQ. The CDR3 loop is CASSRTGKETQYF. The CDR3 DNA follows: TGCGCCAGCAGCCGGACAGGTAAAGAGACCCAGTACTTC. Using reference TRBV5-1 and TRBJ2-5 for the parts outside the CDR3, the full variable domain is KAGVTQTPRYLIKTRGQQVTLSCSPISGHRSVSWYQQTPGQGLQFLFEYFSETQRNKGNFPGRFSGRQFSNSRSEMNVSTLELGDSALYLCASSRTGKETQYFGPGTRLLVL.

CDR3 nucleotide sequence: TGTGCCAGTAGTCGGCTAGCGGGAGTCTACGAGCAGTACTTC. It codes for CASSRLAGVYEQYF. J is TRBJ2-5 and V is TRBV19, with 10 nucleotides matching TRBD2. The DNA end is a closer match to TRBJ2-7, so the J assignment may be wrong. This CDR3 is 14 amino acids long. CDR1 is LNHDA and CDR2 is SQIVND in the germline V gene (reference sequence).

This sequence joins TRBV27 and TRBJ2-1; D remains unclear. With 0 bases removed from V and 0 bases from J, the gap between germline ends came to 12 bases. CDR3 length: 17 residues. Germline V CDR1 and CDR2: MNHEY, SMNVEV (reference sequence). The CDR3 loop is CASSLSYPGSSYNEQFF. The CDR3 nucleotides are TGTGCCAGCAGTTTATCGTACCCCGGCAGCTCCTACAATGAGCAGTTCTTC.